Detailed here is one T cell receptor (beta chain). The data are from a study of blood T cell repertoires in COVID-19. Study context: Sites in the United States, Italy and Spain provided acute and convalescent COVID-19 samples. T cells, B-cell-depleted T cells, or PBMCs supplied cDNA or gDNA.

Produced via immunoSEQ multiplex PCR; TCRdb's table is partial and in-frame only. The sample shows about 350,000 clones, about 88% of them seen only once. While infection was still active, Seattle patients were enrolled and then followed longitudinally. This CDR3 comprises 15 residues. The germline gives CDR1 SGHRS, CDR2 YFSETQ. Trimming left V 4 bases short and J 5 bases short, with 16 bases between. The rearrangement uses TRBV5-1 and TRBJ2-1; D perhaps matches TRBD1 (6 bases). The receptor was derived from a woman aged 55 to 70 with COVID-19, enrolled during active disease. The specimen sequenced was peripheral blood. The CDR3 DNA follows: TGCGCCAGCAGCCGGACGACAGGACCGAACAATGAGCAGTTCTTC. As protein: CASSRTTGPNNEQFF.